This passage covers 13 T cell receptor beta chains from one sample sequenced in a study of shared T cell receptors in the human thymus. Repertoires were generated with immunoSEQ multiplex PCR, while TCRdb's copy carries only in-frame clones and drops some. This table has hundreds of thousands of clones, around 87% appearing once. A further study also used this sample, focusing on human thymus T cells.

Material for sequencing was thymocytes. The receptor set was obtained from a boy younger than two with a congenital heart defect.

The rearrangement uses TRBV13 and TRBJ2-7; the D is unclear. This CDR3 contains 13 residues. CDR1 is PRHDT, CDR2 FYEKMQ, per germline (reference sequence). V was trimmed by 1 base and J by 2 bases, leaving 6 bases between them. In DNA form, the CDR3 reads TGTGCCAGCAGCTTAGCACTAACCTACGAGCAGTACTTC. Translating it yields CASSLALTYEQYF.

This chain joins TRBV7-9 and TRBJ1-2, with a tentative D call TRBD1 (5 bases). The CDR3 is 14 residues long. The V end was cut by 5 bases, the J end by 6 bases, with 16 bases between. Germline loops: CDR1 SEHNR, CDR2 FQNEAQ (reference sequence). CDR3 sequence: CASSPPLGTHGYTF. As DNA, the CDR3 is TGTGCCAGCAGCCCCCCTTTGGGGACTCATGGCTACACCTTC.

The gene calls are TRBV27 and TRBJ2-7; D is possibly TRBD1 (6 bases). The CDR3 has 14 residues. Trimming took off 5 bases at V and 1 base at J, with 12 bases between the two ends. From germline, CDR1 is MNHEY and CDR2 SMNVEV (reference sequence). This CDR3 is CASSTPDRSYEQYF. The CDR3 coding sequence is TGTGCCAGCAGTACACCCGACAGGTCCTACGAGCAGTACTTC.

This chain joins TRBV25-1 and TRBJ2-7; D uncertain. The CDR3 covers 14 residues. The germline V gene encodes CDR1 MGHDK and CDR2 SYGVNS. The V gene lost 2 bases and the J gene lost 3 bases, with 11 bases spanning the gap. The CDR3 loop reads CASSEGQADYEQYF. Written as DNA, the CDR3 is TGTGCCAGCAGTGAAGGGCAGGCAGACTACGAGCAGTACTTC.

The chain couples TRBV11-3 to TRBJ2-7, with 8 bases that match TRBD1. V was pared by 5 bases and J by 1 base, with 13 bases of the junction left unmatched. Per the germline V gene, CDR1 is SGHNT and CDR2 is YENEEA. The CDR3 loop spans 17 amino acids. The CDR3 is CASSPILEQGGSYEQYF. The CDR3 DNA reads as TGTGCCAGCAGCCCCATTTTGGAACAGGGGGGTTCCTACGAGCAGTACTTC.

A single count supports this clone. The gene calls are TRBV7-6 and TRBJ2-1; D possibly corresponds to TRBD2 (6 bases). V lost 3 bases, J lost 5 bases, and 8 bases lay in between. The CDR3 loop spans 13 amino acids. The V gene's germline CDR1 is SGHVS and CDR2 FNYEAQ. The CDR3 spells CASSFGTHNEQFF. In DNA form, the CDR3 reads TGTGCCAGCAGCTTCGGGACTCACAATGAGCAGTTCTTC. Using reference TRBV7-6 and TRBJ2-1 for the parts outside the CDR3, the full variable domain is GAGVSQSPRYKVTKRGQDVALRCDPISGHVSLYWYRQALGQGPEFLTYFNYEAQQDKSGLPNDRFSAERPEGSISTLTIQRTEQRDSAMYRCASSFGTHNEQFFGPGTRLTVL.

The chain links TRBV27 to TRBJ1-4; D gene unclear. The CDR3 sequence is 14 residues long. Germline V CDR1 and CDR2: MNHEY, SMNVEV (reference sequence). The V end was cut by 8 bases, the J end by 8 bases, with 18 bases between. CDR3: CASSHRNYGEKLFF. The CDR3 DNA is TGTGCCAGCTCTCACCGGAATTACGGGGAAAAACTGTTTTTT.

Details on this clone: This same CDR3 is encoded by further DNA sequences in the sample. The chain recombines TRBV29-1 with TRBJ2-7; 9 positions match TRBD2. Germline values: CDR1 SQVTM, CDR2 ANQGSEA. V lost 4 bases to trimming and J lost 0 bases; unmatched junction nucleotides: 1. There are 13 residues in the CDR3. The CDR3 DNA sequence: TGCAGCGTTGGAGCGGGAGGCTCCTACGAGCAGTACTTC. Translation gives CSVGAGGSYEQYF.

DNA for the CDR3: TGTGCCAGCTCACCAGCGGCCCACACTGAAGCTTTCTTT. Protein product: CASSPAAHTEAFF. V is TRBV18 and J is TRBJ1-1, with no clear D. This CDR3 is 13 amino acids long. Deletions cut 2 bases from V and 3 bases from J, with 7 bases between. The V gene's germline CDR1 is KGHSH and CDR2 LQKENI.

The chain has TRBV6-1 and TRBJ2-7, with 10 bases aligning to TRBD1. The CDR3 covers 13 residues. CDR1 and CDR2 from the germline V gene are MNHNS and SASEGT. V dropped 4 bases and J dropped 6; count of bases not matched to a gene: 3. The CDR3 is CASSGDRGREQYF. In nucleotides, the CDR3 is TGTGCCAGCAGTGGGGACAGGGGTCGCGAGCAGTACTTC.

V and J are TRBV19 and TRBJ2-7, with TRBD2 matching 10 bases. The junction had 9 bases not matched to a gene; V was cut back by 6 bases and J by 7 bases. Looked up from germline, CDR1 is LNHDA and CDR2 is SQIVND (reference sequence). CDR3 length: 14 amino acids. CDR3 bases: TGTGCCAGTAGAAGCCTAGCGGGAGATGAGGAGCAGTACTTC. Protein sequence: CASRSLAGDEEQYF.

The chain carries TRBV7-6 and TRBJ2-7; 9 nucleotides match TRBD2. Germline V gene data show CDR1 as SGHVS and CDR2 as FNYEAQ. CDR3 length equals 13 residues. The junction had 5 bases not matched to a gene; V was cut back by 4 bases and J by 7 bases. The CDR3 protein is CASSSGLAEEQYF. The CDR3 nucleotides read TGTGCCAGCAGCTCGGGACTAGCTGAAGAGCAGTACTTC.

A single count supports this clone. This sequence joins TRBV5-1 and TRBJ1-2; 8 nucleotides align to TRBD1. After removal of 3 bases from V and 3 bases from J, the junction contained 7 bases not matched to a gene. This CDR3 is 15 amino acids long. The germline gives CDR1 SGHRS, CDR2 YFSETQ. CDR3: CASSCTDREDYGYTF. The CDR3 DNA is TGCGCCAGCAGCTGCACGGACAGGGAGGACTATGGCTACACCTTC.